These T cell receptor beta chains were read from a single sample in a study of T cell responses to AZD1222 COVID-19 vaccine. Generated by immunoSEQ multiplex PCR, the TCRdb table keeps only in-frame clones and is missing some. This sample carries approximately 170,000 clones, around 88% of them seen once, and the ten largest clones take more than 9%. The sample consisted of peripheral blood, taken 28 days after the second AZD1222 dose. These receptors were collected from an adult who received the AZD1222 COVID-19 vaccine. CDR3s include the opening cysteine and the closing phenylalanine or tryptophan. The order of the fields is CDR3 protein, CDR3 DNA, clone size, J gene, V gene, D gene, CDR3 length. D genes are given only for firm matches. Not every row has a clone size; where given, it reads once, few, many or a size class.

cdr3_aa: CATRTDREDGYTF
cdr3_nt: TGTGCCACCCGGACGGACAGGGAGGATGGCTACACCTTC
clone_size: few
j_call: TRBJ1-2
v_call: TRBV24-1
d_call: TRBD1
cdr3_length: 13

cdr3_aa: CASSVNAGQGGGYTF
cdr3_nt: TGTGCCAGCAGCGTAAATGCGGGACAGGGGGGAGGCTACACCTTC
clone_size: once
j_call: TRBJ1-2
v_call: TRBV6-5
d_call: TRBD1
cdr3_length: 15

cdr3_aa: CASSSFPRGQAHGYTF
cdr3_nt: TGTGCCAGTAGTTCCTTTCCTCGGGGACAGGCACATGGCTACACCTTC
clone_size: NA
j_call: TRBJ1-2
v_call: TRBV19
d_call: TRBD1
cdr3_length: 16

cdr3_aa: CASSQLPGQGSYEQYF
cdr3_nt: TGTGCCAGCAGTCAACTCCCGGGACAGGGATCCTACGAGCAGTACTTC
clone_size: NA
j_call: TRBJ2-7
v_call: TRBV6-6
d_call: TRBD1
cdr3_length: 16

cdr3_aa: CASSLNRGPGETQYF
cdr3_nt: TGTGCCAGCAGCTTAAACCGGGGGCCTGGGGAGACCCAGTACTTC
clone_size: NA
j_call: TRBJ2-5
v_call: TRBV7-2
d_call: NA
cdr3_length: 15

cdr3_aa: CASSLGQGRETQYF
cdr3_nt: TGCGCCAGCAGCTTGGGACAGGGTCGAGAGACCCAGTACTTC
clone_size: NA
j_call: TRBJ2-5
v_call: TRBV5-1
d_call: TRBD1
cdr3_length: 14

cdr3_aa: CASSPDRVEYGYTF
cdr3_nt: TGTGCCAGCAGCCCGGACAGGGTAGAGTATGGCTACACCTTC
clone_size: NA
j_call: TRBJ1-2
v_call: TRBV7-8
d_call: TRBD1
cdr3_length: 14

cdr3_aa: CAWSVRGDYQPQHF
cdr3_nt: TGTGCCTGGAGTGTTAGGGGGGATTATCAGCCCCAGCATTTT
clone_size: NA
j_call: TRBJ1-5
v_call: TRBV30
d_call: NA
cdr3_length: 14

cdr3_aa: CATSREGGTGYNEQFF
cdr3_nt: TGTGCCACCAGCAGAGAAGGGGGGACAGGGTACAATGAGCAGTTCTTC
clone_size: NA
j_call: TRBJ2-1
v_call: TRBV15
d_call: TRBD1
cdr3_length: 16

cdr3_aa: CASRVSTDTQYF
cdr3_nt: TGTGCCAGTAGGGTGAGCACAGATACGCAGTATTTT
clone_size: NA
j_call: TRBJ2-3
v_call: TRBV28
d_call: NA
cdr3_length: 12

cdr3_aa: CATSLERLGGYTF
cdr3_nt: TGTGCCACCAGCTTAGAGAGGCTCGGTGGCTACACCTTC
clone_size: NA
j_call: TRBJ1-2
v_call: TRBV15
d_call: NA
cdr3_length: 13

cdr3_aa: CASSWTGMDEQFF
cdr3_nt: TGTGCCAGCAGCTGGACAGGGATGGATGAGCAGTTCTTC
clone_size: few
j_call: TRBJ2-1
v_call: TRBV7-9
d_call: TRBD1
cdr3_length: 13

cdr3_aa: CASSRGDTEAFF
cdr3_nt: TGTGCCAGCAGCCGTGGGGACACTGAAGCTTTCTTT
clone_size: NA
j_call: TRBJ1-1
v_call: TRBV6-5
d_call: NA
cdr3_length: 12

cdr3_aa: CASSQGPNTEAFF
cdr3_nt: TGTGCCAGCAGCCAGGGTCCGAACACTGAAGCTTTCTTT
clone_size: NA
j_call: TRBJ1-1
v_call: TRBV14
d_call: NA
cdr3_length: 13

cdr3_aa: CASSFRLAGGQETQYF
cdr3_nt: TGCGCCAGCAGCTTTCGACTAGCGGGGGGCCAAGAGACCCAGTACTTC
clone_size: NA
j_call: TRBJ2-5
v_call: TRBV5-1
d_call: TRBD2
cdr3_length: 16

cdr3_aa: CASSADRGGEQYF
cdr3_nt: TGTGCCAGCAGCGCGGACAGGGGGGGCGAGCAGTACTTC
clone_size: NA
j_call: TRBJ2-7
v_call: TRBV9
d_call: TRBD1
cdr3_length: 13

cdr3_aa: CASRFAGTLDNEQFF
cdr3_nt: TGTGCCAGCAGATTCGCTGGGACTTTGGACAATGAGCAGTTCTTC
clone_size: NA
j_call: TRBJ2-1
v_call: TRBV11-2
d_call: NA
cdr3_length: 15

cdr3_aa: CASSTPTGEAFF
cdr3_nt: TGTGCCAGCAGCACCCCGACAGGTGAAGCTTTCTTT
clone_size: once
j_call: TRBJ1-1
v_call: TRBV5-6
d_call: NA
cdr3_length: 12

cdr3_aa: CASSLGGGSGANVLTF
cdr3_nt: TGTGCCAGCAGCTTGGGGGGAGGCTCTGGGGCCAACGTCCTGACTTTC
clone_size: NA
j_call: TRBJ2-6
v_call: TRBV5-4
d_call: NA
cdr3_length: 16

cdr3_aa: CASSRTGSGANVLTF
cdr3_nt: TGTGCCAGCAGCCGAACAGGATCAGGGGCCAACGTCCTGACTTTC
clone_size: NA
j_call: TRBJ2-6
v_call: TRBV4-2
d_call: NA
cdr3_length: 15

cdr3_aa: CASSGQRGARSNEQFF
cdr3_nt: TGTGCCAGCAGTGGACAGCGGGGTGCGAGGAGCAATGAGCAGTTCTTC
clone_size: NA
j_call: TRBJ2-1
v_call: TRBV6-1
d_call: TRBD2
cdr3_length: 16

cdr3_aa: CASSQNRPQSTEAFF
cdr3_nt: TGTGCCAGCAGCCAGAACCGACCACAGTCCACTGAAGCTTTCTTT
clone_size: once
j_call: TRBJ1-1
v_call: TRBV14
d_call: NA
cdr3_length: 15

cdr3_aa: CASSFSSGARTEAFF
cdr3_nt: TGTGCCAGCAGCTTCTCCTCGGGGGCTAGAACTGAAGCTTTCTTT
clone_size: NA
j_call: TRBJ1-1
v_call: TRBV7-8
d_call: NA
cdr3_length: 15

cdr3_aa: CASSEYSGATNSPLHF
cdr3_nt: TGTGCCAGCAGTGAATATTCGGGAGCTACTAATTCACCCCTCCACTTT
clone_size: NA
j_call: TRBJ1-6
v_call: TRBV25-1
d_call: NA
cdr3_length: 16

cdr3_aa: CASSYSRTDNSPLHF
cdr3_nt: TGTGCCAGCAGTTACTCGCGGACAGATAATTCACCCCTCCACTTT
clone_size: NA
j_call: TRBJ1-6
v_call: TRBV6-2/TRBV6-3
d_call: NA
cdr3_length: 15

cdr3_aa: CASSHEGRRLYF
cdr3_nt: TGTGCCAGCAGCCACGAAGGTCGCCGCCTGTATTTT
clone_size: NA
j_call: TRBJ2-3
v_call: TRBV5-4
d_call: NA
cdr3_length: 12

cdr3_aa: CASRGQGSYEQYF
cdr3_nt: TGTGCCTCTCGGGGACAGGGCTCCTACGAGCAGTACTTC
clone_size: NA
j_call: TRBJ2-7
v_call: TRBV30
d_call: TRBD1
cdr3_length: 13

cdr3_aa: CASSLRSGNTIYF
cdr3_nt: TGTGCCAGCAGCCTGAGGTCTGGAAACACCATATATTTT
clone_size: NA
j_call: TRBJ1-3
v_call: TRBV6-5
d_call: NA
cdr3_length: 13

cdr3_aa: CASSLIKGPGNTIYF
cdr3_nt: TGTGCCAGCAGCTTAATCAAGGGGCCTGGAAACACCATATATTTT
clone_size: NA
j_call: TRBJ1-3
v_call: TRBV7-8
d_call: NA
cdr3_length: 15

cdr3_aa: CASSFILAGSYEQYF
cdr3_nt: TGTGCCAGCAGCTTTATTCTAGCGGGATCCTACGAGCAGTACTTC
clone_size: NA
j_call: TRBJ2-7
v_call: TRBV5-5
d_call: TRBD2
cdr3_length: 15

cdr3_aa: CASSLTGDTQYF
cdr3_nt: TGCGCCAGCAGCTTGACCGGAGATACGCAGTATTTT
clone_size: NA
j_call: TRBJ2-3
v_call: TRBV5-1
d_call: NA
cdr3_length: 12

cdr3_aa: CASSVGLRGADTGELFF
cdr3_nt: TGTGCCAGCAGCGTAGGTTTGCGGGGGGCAGACACCGGGGAGCTGTTTTTT
clone_size: NA
j_call: TRBJ2-2
v_call: TRBV9
d_call: TRBD2
cdr3_length: 17

cdr3_aa: CASSLDGTSDTQYF
cdr3_nt: TGTGCCAGCAGCTTAGACGGGACTAGCGATACGCAGTATTTT
clone_size: NA
j_call: TRBJ2-3
v_call: TRBV7-9
d_call: TRBD2
cdr3_length: 14

cdr3_aa: CASRLIRPDTGRWTEAFF
cdr3_nt: TGTGCCAGCAGACTAATACGACCCGATACAGGGAGATGGACTGAAGCTTTCTTT
clone_size: NA
j_call: TRBJ1-1
v_call: TRBV7-8
d_call: NA
cdr3_length: 18

cdr3_aa: CASRRTDTQYF
cdr3_nt: TGCGCCAGCAGAAGGACAGATACGCAGTATTTT
clone_size: NA
j_call: TRBJ2-3
v_call: TRBV5-1
d_call: NA
cdr3_length: 11

cdr3_aa: CASRDRVQSYEQYF
cdr3_nt: TGTGCCAGCAGGGACAGGGTACAGTCCTACGAGCAGTACTTC
clone_size: NA
j_call: TRBJ2-7
v_call: TRBV7-2
d_call: TRBD1
cdr3_length: 14

cdr3_aa: CASSQDPAGDSGYGYTF
cdr3_nt: TGCGCCAGCAGCCAAGATCCGGCAGGGGACAGCGGCTATGGCTACACCTTC
clone_size: NA
j_call: TRBJ1-2
v_call: TRBV4-1
d_call: TRBD1
cdr3_length: 17

cdr3_aa: CASSLNRPDGYTF
cdr3_nt: TGCGCCAGCAGTCTTAACAGGCCCGATGGCTACACCTTC
clone_size: NA
j_call: TRBJ1-2
v_call: TRBV5-1
d_call: NA
cdr3_length: 13

cdr3_aa: CASSYPTRPQHF
cdr3_nt: TGTGCCAGCAGTTACCCTACCCGGCCCCAGCATTTT
clone_size: NA
j_call: TRBJ1-5
v_call: TRBV6-2/TRBV6-3
d_call: NA
cdr3_length: 12

cdr3_aa: CASSQGTSGYNEQFF
cdr3_nt: TGTGCCAGCAGCCAGGGGACTAGCGGGTACAATGAGCAGTTCTTC
clone_size: NA
j_call: TRBJ2-1
v_call: TRBV4-2
d_call: TRBD2
cdr3_length: 15

cdr3_aa: CASSLLGGDGHQETQYF
cdr3_nt: TGTGCCAGCAGCTTATTAGGGGGGGACGGTCACCAAGAGACCCAGTACTTC
clone_size: NA
j_call: TRBJ2-5
v_call: TRBV11-2
d_call: NA
cdr3_length: 17

cdr3_aa: CATLGYNYGYTF
cdr3_nt: TGTGCCACCCTAGGATATAACTATGGCTACACCTTC
clone_size: NA
j_call: TRBJ1-2
v_call: TRBV28
d_call: NA
cdr3_length: 12

cdr3_aa: CASSFRQGNYEQYF
cdr3_nt: TGTGCCAGCAGCTTTAGACAGGGCAACTACGAGCAGTACTTC
clone_size: NA
j_call: TRBJ2-7
v_call: TRBV7-2
d_call: TRBD1
cdr3_length: 14

cdr3_aa: CASSRSGTSGTGELFF
cdr3_nt: TGTGCCAGCAGCCGCTCCGGGACTAGCGGGACCGGGGAGCTGTTTTTT
clone_size: once
j_call: TRBJ2-2
v_call: TRBV11-2
d_call: TRBD2
cdr3_length: 16

cdr3_aa: CASSEPGTGVSGEQYF
cdr3_nt: TGTGCCAGCAGTGAACCCGGGACAGGGGTCTCGGGCGAGCAGTACTTC
clone_size: NA
j_call: TRBJ2-7
v_call: TRBV2
d_call: TRBD1
cdr3_length: 16

cdr3_aa: CASSQDRGYSGNTIYF
cdr3_nt: TGTGCCAGCAGCCAAGACAGAGGATACTCTGGAAACACCATATATTTT
clone_size: NA
j_call: TRBJ1-3
v_call: TRBV3-1/TRBV3-2
d_call: NA
cdr3_length: 16

cdr3_aa: CASSQGPGGQHYGYTF
cdr3_nt: TGTGCCAGCAGCCAAGGACCAGGGGGACAGCACTATGGCTACACCTTC
clone_size: NA
j_call: TRBJ1-2
v_call: TRBV3-1/TRBV3-2
d_call: TRBD1
cdr3_length: 16

cdr3_aa: CASSLAGRGHENTIYF
cdr3_nt: TGTGCCAGCAGCTTAGCCGGCAGGGGCCATGAAAACACCATATATTTT
clone_size: NA
j_call: TRBJ1-3
v_call: TRBV7-9
d_call: NA
cdr3_length: 16

cdr3_aa: CASSLGPFDQPQHF
cdr3_nt: TGCGCCAGCAGCTTGGGGCCTTTCGATCAGCCCCAGCATTTT
clone_size: NA
j_call: TRBJ1-5
v_call: TRBV5-1
d_call: NA
cdr3_length: 14

cdr3_aa: CASSELGITEAFF
cdr3_nt: TGTGCCAGCAGTGAATTGGGGATCACTGAAGCTTTCTTT
clone_size: NA
j_call: TRBJ1-1
v_call: TRBV6-1
d_call: NA
cdr3_length: 13

cdr3_aa: CASSIGRGDQPQHF
cdr3_nt: TGTGCCAGCAGCATCGGACGGGGGGATCAGCCCCAGCATTTT
clone_size: NA
j_call: TRBJ1-5
v_call: TRBV2
d_call: NA
cdr3_length: 14

cdr3_aa: CAIGQAGGPGELFF
cdr3_nt: TGTGCCATCGGCCAAGCGGGGGGGCCCGGGGAGCTGTTTTTT
clone_size: once
j_call: TRBJ2-2
v_call: TRBV10-3
d_call: TRBD2
cdr3_length: 14

cdr3_aa: CASSLNHGLYEQYF
cdr3_nt: TGTGCCAGCAGCTTAAATCATGGGCTCTACGAGCAGTACTTC
clone_size: NA
j_call: TRBJ2-7
v_call: TRBV7-2
d_call: NA
cdr3_length: 14